The entry below gives a single T cell receptor (beta chain) sequence along with its context. The antigen is not known. This sample was taken from a study of OX40 agonist ivuxolimab in advanced cancers. Background on the study: Eligibility rules accepted prior anti-PD-1, anti-PD-L1 or anti-CTLA-4 therapy, and approximately 40% had some.

Whole-study results and caveats: The study found that CD8+ T cells averaged more expanded clones than CD4+. In a subset of nonresponders, normalized T-cell clonal expansion was also low.

CDR1 is MNHNS, CDR2 SASEGT, per germline. V dropped 7 bases and J dropped 0; count of bases not matched to a gene: 4. The CDR3 totals 14 residues. The repertoire was sequenced with immunoSEQ multiplex PCR; TCRdb's copy has only in-frame clones and lacks some. The table includes over 30,000 clones, about 85% detected once. Drawing of blood for sampling happened at baseline, at cycle 4 day 1, and at cycle 7 day 1. The clonotype was recovered from an adult with an advanced solid tumor such as melanoma, head and neck, liver or kidney cancer. The sample was CD4+ or CD8+ T cells sorted from blood, taken in a trial of the OX40 agonist ivuxolimab. This chain joins TRBV6-1 and TRBJ1-1; TRBD1 agrees at 8 bases. CDR3 sequence reads: CASKRTGLNTEAFF. Written as DNA, the CDR3 is TGTGCCAGCAAGCGGACAGGGTTGAACACTGAAGCTTTCTTT.